These T cell receptor beta chains were read from a single sample in a study of PD-1 blockade in classical Hodgkin lymphoma. Data came from immunoSEQ multiplex PCR; TCRdb stores just in-frame clones and leaves some out. The repertoire holds over 60,000 clones, with around 90% as singletons. Here the sequenced sample was peripheral blood mononuclear cells (PBMCs), taken before the fourth cycle of nivolumab. These receptors all come from a human donor with classical Hodgkin lymphoma. CDR3s include the opening cysteine and the closing phenylalanine or tryptophan. The order of the fields is CDR3 protein, CDR3 DNA, clone size, V gene, CDR3 length, J gene, D gene. The D gene is left open where the match is weak. For some rows the clone size is stated as once, few or many, or as a class when expanded; others skip it.

CDR3 protein: CASSEGGTGFSGANVLTF
CDR3 DNA: TGTGCCAGCAGTGAAGGAGGGACAGGGTTCTCTGGGGCCAACGTCCTGACTTTC
clone size: -
V gene: TRBV6-1
CDR3 length: 18
J gene: TRBJ2-6
D gene: TRBD1

CDR3 protein: CASSYAGYEQYF
CDR3 DNA: TGTGCCAGCAGTTACGCAGGCTACGAGCAGTACTTC
clone size: -
V gene: TRBV6-5
CDR3 length: 12
J gene: TRBJ2-7
D gene: -

CDR3 protein: CASSIREVGPYEQYF
CDR3 DNA: TGTGCCAGCAGCATTAGGGAGGTCGGACCCTACGAGCAGTACTTC
clone size: -
V gene: TRBV7-9
CDR3 length: 15
J gene: TRBJ2-7
D gene: -

CDR3 protein: CASRRGGRAGGSETQYF
CDR3 DNA: TGTGCCAGCAGGCGCGGAGGAAGAGCGGGGGGGAGCGAGACCCAGTACTTC
clone size: -
V gene: TRBV7-2
CDR3 length: 17
J gene: TRBJ2-5
D gene: TRBD2

CDR3 protein: CASSVEGTGPDTQYF
CDR3 DNA: TGTGCCAGCAGCGTCGAAGGGACCGGTCCAGATACGCAGTATTTT
clone size: -
V gene: TRBV9
CDR3 length: 15
J gene: TRBJ2-3
D gene: -

CDR3 protein: CASSWESGNQPQHF
CDR3 DNA: TGTGCCAGCAGCTGGGAGAGTGGCAATCAGCCCCAGCATTTT
clone size: -
V gene: TRBV7-8
CDR3 length: 14
J gene: TRBJ1-5
D gene: -

CDR3 protein: CASSLSSLNEQFF
CDR3 DNA: TGTGCCAGCAGCTTGTCAAGTCTCAATGAGCAGTTCTTC
clone size: -
V gene: TRBV5-4
CDR3 length: 13
J gene: TRBJ2-1
D gene: -

CDR3 protein: CASSFQGGAEAFF
CDR3 DNA: TGTGCCAGCAGCTTCCAGGGAGGTGCTGAAGCTTTCTTT
clone size: -
V gene: TRBV7-8
CDR3 length: 13
J gene: TRBJ1-1
D gene: -

CDR3 protein: CASSKTSGGSLGFF
CDR3 DNA: TGTGCCAGCAGCAAAACTAGCGGGGGGTCCCTGGGGTTCTTC
clone size: -
V gene: TRBV7-9
CDR3 length: 14
J gene: TRBJ2-1
D gene: TRBD2

CDR3 protein: CASSLPHQETQYF
CDR3 DNA: TGTGCCAGCAGCTTACCACATCAAGAGACCCAGTACTTC
clone size: -
V gene: TRBV7-9
CDR3 length: 13
J gene: TRBJ2-5
D gene: -

CDR3 protein: CASRTGTSGGYEQYF
CDR3 DNA: TGTGCCAGCAGAACCGGGACCTCGGGGGGCTACGAGCAGTACTTC
clone size: -
V gene: TRBV6-5
CDR3 length: 15
J gene: TRBJ2-7
D gene: TRBD2

CDR3 protein: CASSPRGSNQPQHF
CDR3 DNA: TGTGCCAGCAGCCCGAGGGGTAGCAATCAGCCCCAGCATTTT
clone size: -
V gene: TRBV7-9
CDR3 length: 14
J gene: TRBJ1-5
D gene: -

CDR3 protein: CASSQRGYNEQFF
CDR3 DNA: TGTGCCAGCTCCCAGCGGGGCTACAATGAGCAGTTCTTC
clone size: once
V gene: TRBV27
CDR3 length: 13
J gene: TRBJ2-1
D gene: TRBD2

CDR3 protein: CAWAGPGANVLTF
CDR3 DNA: TGTGCCTGGGCAGGGCCTGGGGCCAACGTCCTGACTTTC
clone size: -
V gene: TRBV30
CDR3 length: 13
J gene: TRBJ2-6
D gene: -

CDR3 protein: CASNRGRPGANVLTF
CDR3 DNA: TGTGCCAGTAACAGGGGGCGACCTGGGGCCAACGTCCTGACTTTC
clone size: -
V gene: TRBV19
CDR3 length: 15
J gene: TRBJ2-6
D gene: TRBD1

CDR3 protein: CASSYSRHSRSYEQYF
CDR3 DNA: TGTGCCAGCAGTTACTCGAGGCATTCCCGCTCCTACGAGCAGTACTTC
clone size: -
V gene: TRBV6-5
CDR3 length: 16
J gene: TRBJ2-7
D gene: -

CDR3 protein: CASSLEGDYNEQFF
CDR3 DNA: TGTGCCAGCAGTCTAGAGGGGGACTACAATGAGCAGTTCTTC
clone size: -
V gene: TRBV6-5
CDR3 length: 14
J gene: TRBJ2-1
D gene: -

CDR3 protein: CASSAGRGFGNSPLHF
CDR3 DNA: TGTGCCAGCAGTGCGGGCAGGGGGTTTGGTAATTCACCCCTCCACTTT
clone size: -
V gene: TRBV2
CDR3 length: 16
J gene: TRBJ1-6
D gene: TRBD1

CDR3 protein: CASSTGVPNQPQHF
CDR3 DNA: TGTGCCAGCAGTACAGGGGTCCCCAATCAGCCCCAGCATTTT
clone size: -
V gene: TRBV6-6
CDR3 length: 14
J gene: TRBJ1-5
D gene: TRBD1

CDR3 protein: CASSMAAGYGYTF
CDR3 DNA: TGTGCCAGTAGTATGGCAGCTGGCTATGGCTACACCTTC
clone size: -
V gene: TRBV19
CDR3 length: 13
J gene: TRBJ1-2
D gene: -

CDR3 protein: CASSFRGPEAFF
CDR3 DNA: TGTGCCAGCAGCTTTCGAGGGCCTGAAGCTTTCTTT
clone size: -
V gene: TRBV5-6
CDR3 length: 12
J gene: TRBJ1-1
D gene: -

CDR3 protein: CASSSQTGTGAVGYTF
CDR3 DNA: TGTGCCAGCAGCTCGCAAACCGGGACAGGGGCTGTTGGCTACACCTTC
clone size: -
V gene: TRBV7-9
CDR3 length: 16
J gene: TRBJ1-2
D gene: TRBD1

CDR3 protein: CAGSGQTTNQPQHF
CDR3 DNA: TGTGCCGGGAGCGGACAGACAACAAATCAGCCCCAGCATTTT
clone size: -
V gene: TRBV19
CDR3 length: 14
J gene: TRBJ1-5
D gene: -

CDR3 protein: CASSPQGLNTEAFF
CDR3 DNA: TGTGCCAGCAGCCCACAGGGTTTGAACACTGAAGCTTTCTTT
clone size: -
V gene: TRBV7-9
CDR3 length: 14
J gene: TRBJ1-1
D gene: -

CDR3 protein: CSVGGRFGYGYTF
CDR3 DNA: TGCAGCGTTGGTGGAAGGTTCGGCTATGGCTACACCTTC
clone size: -
V gene: TRBV29-1
CDR3 length: 13
J gene: TRBJ1-2
D gene: -

CDR3 protein: CAWSFGGGHGYTF
CDR3 DNA: TGTGCCTGGAGTTTTGGAGGGGGCCATGGCTACACCTTC
clone size: once
V gene: TRBV30
CDR3 length: 13
J gene: TRBJ1-2
D gene: TRBD1

CDR3 protein: CASSSSGQGYGYTF
CDR3 DNA: TGTGCCAGCAGTTCCTCGGGACAGGGGTATGGCTACACCTTC
clone size: -
V gene: TRBV27
CDR3 length: 14
J gene: TRBJ1-2
D gene: TRBD1

CDR3 protein: CASSSPGSSSSYNEQFF
CDR3 DNA: TGTGCCAGCAGCTCCCCGGGATCTAGTAGCTCCTACAATGAGCAGTTCTTC
clone size: -
V gene: TRBV5-4
CDR3 length: 17
J gene: TRBJ2-1
D gene: -

CDR3 protein: CASSATGAANYGYTF
CDR3 DNA: TGTGCCAGCAGCGCGACAGGGGCAGCTAACTATGGCTACACCTTC
clone size: -
V gene: TRBV7-9
CDR3 length: 15
J gene: TRBJ1-2
D gene: TRBD1

CDR3 protein: CASGAKYTGELFF
CDR3 DNA: TGTGCCAGCGGCGCAAAGTACACCGGGGAGCTGTTTTTT
clone size: -
V gene: TRBV27
CDR3 length: 13
J gene: TRBJ2-2
D gene: -

CDR3 protein: CAWNKVNTEAFF
CDR3 DNA: TGTGCCTGGAATAAGGTGAACACTGAAGCTTTCTTT
clone size: -
V gene: TRBV30
CDR3 length: 12
J gene: TRBJ1-1
D gene: -

CDR3 protein: CASSRPGPHTHTQYF
CDR3 DNA: TGTGCCAGCTCAAGACCGGGACCGCATACTCATACGCAGTATTTT
clone size: once
V gene: TRBV18
CDR3 length: 15
J gene: TRBJ2-3
D gene: -

CDR3 protein: CASRIRDRGTYEQYF
CDR3 DNA: TGTGCCAGTAGGATCCGCGACAGGGGGACGTACGAGCAGTACTTC
clone size: -
V gene: TRBV19
CDR3 length: 15
J gene: TRBJ2-7
D gene: TRBD1

CDR3 protein: CASSSPDDPYGYTF
CDR3 DNA: TGTGCCAGCAGCAGCCCGGACGATCCCTATGGCTACACCTTC
clone size: -
V gene: TRBV5-4
CDR3 length: 14
J gene: TRBJ1-2
D gene: -

CDR3 protein: CASSGDRMGGANVLTF
CDR3 DNA: TGTGCCAGCAGTGGGGACAGGATGGGGGGGGCCAACGTCCTGACTTTC
clone size: -
V gene: TRBV6-1
CDR3 length: 16
J gene: TRBJ2-6
D gene: TRBD1

CDR3 protein: CASSKGGIGNSPLHF
CDR3 DNA: TGTGCCAGCAGTAAAGGAGGGATAGGGAATTCACCCCTCCACTTT
clone size: -
V gene: TRBV2
CDR3 length: 15
J gene: TRBJ1-6
D gene: -

CDR3 protein: CASTMVRGVNTEAFF
CDR3 DNA: TGTGCCAGTACCATGGTTCGGGGAGTGAACACTGAAGCTTTCTTT
clone size: -
V gene: TRBV28
CDR3 length: 15
J gene: TRBJ1-1
D gene: -

CDR3 protein: CAISVGRNTGELFF
CDR3 DNA: TGTGCCATCAGTGTCGGACGGAACACCGGGGAGCTGTTTTTT
clone size: -
V gene: TRBV10-3
CDR3 length: 14
J gene: TRBJ2-2
D gene: -

CDR3 protein: CASSQGRLNTEAFF
CDR3 DNA: TGTGCCAGCAGCCAAGGACGGCTGAACACTGAAGCTTTCTTT
clone size: -
V gene: TRBV4-2
CDR3 length: 14
J gene: TRBJ1-1
D gene: -

CDR3 protein: CASSLAGSGRSPLHF
CDR3 DNA: TGCGCCAGCAGCTTGGCGGGGTCGGGACGGTCACCCCTCCACTTT
clone size: -
V gene: TRBV5-1
CDR3 length: 15
J gene: TRBJ1-6
D gene: -

CDR3 protein: CARSRGSGNTIYF
CDR3 DNA: TGTGCCCGTTCCAGGGGCTCTGGAAACACCATATATTTT
clone size: -
V gene: TRBV30
CDR3 length: 13
J gene: TRBJ1-3
D gene: -

CDR3 protein: CATSRARDSSYNEQFF
CDR3 DNA: TGTGCCACCAGCAGAGCAAGGGACAGCTCCTACAATGAGCAGTTCTTC
clone size: once
V gene: TRBV15
CDR3 length: 16
J gene: TRBJ2-1
D gene: TRBD1

CDR3 protein: CASSAFGTPNTGELFF
CDR3 DNA: TGCGCCAGCAGCGCGTTCGGGACTCCGAACACCGGGGAGCTGTTTTTT
clone size: -
V gene: TRBV4-1
CDR3 length: 16
J gene: TRBJ2-2
D gene: -

CDR3 protein: CASSLGPGELFF
CDR3 DNA: TGCGCCAGCAGCTTAGGCCCCGGGGAGCTGTTTTTT
clone size: few
V gene: TRBV5-1
CDR3 length: 12
J gene: TRBJ2-2
D gene: -